This passage covers 23 T cell receptor beta chains from one sample sequenced in a study of T-cell reconstitution after alpha-beta-depleted transplantation in children. Construction of the TCRbeta library involved unique molecular identifiers. TCRdb ran MiXCR on the PCR reads and lists one entry per CDR3 protein. Here the sample spans roughly 70,000 distinct CDR3 sequences, 4.9% being singletons. The source was PBMCs, mostly from graft donor cells, collected 180 days after TCRalphabeta/CD19-depleted stem cell transplant. These receptors came from a boy younger than two who had a stem cell transplant for acute myeloid leukemia, so the T cells may come from the graft donor.

This clonotype was detected many times. The chain links TRBV12-3 or TRBV12-4 to TRBJ1-5; weak D call: TRBD1 (6 bases). The CDR3 runs to 15 residues. V was shortened by 6 bases and J by 2 bases, with 14 bases between the two germline ends. This chain's CDR3 is CASSTDSWGNQPQHF. In nucleotides, the CDR3 is TGTGCCAGCAGCACGGACAGCTGGGGCAATCAGCCCCAGCATTTT.

In its sample, this clonotype was seen many times. This sequence joins TRBV7-3 and TRBJ2-6; D is perhaps TRBD1 or TRBD2 (5 bases each). CDR1 is SGHTA and CDR2 is FQGTGA in the germline V gene. The CDR3 spans 14 residues. The V gene lost 6 bases and the J gene lost 4 bases, with 10 bases spanning the gap. The CDR3 sequence: CASSFWGGANVLTF. The CDR3 DNA is TGTGCCAGCAGTTTCTGGGGGGGGGCCAACGTCCTGACTTTC.

In its sample, this clonotype was seen many times. The chain joins TRBV5-1 to TRBJ2-2, with unresolved D. Per germline, CDR1 SGHRS and CDR2 YFSETQ. V lost 1 base to trimming and J lost 1 base, with 5 bases between them. The CDR3 contains 14 residues. As DNA, the CDR3 is TGCGCCAGCAGCTTGCCTCAGAACACCGGGGAGCTGTTTTTT. Protein product: CASSLPQNTGELFF.

This clonotype was detected many times. The gene calls are TRBV28 and TRBJ1-2; 8 bases align to TRBD1. The CDR3 length is 15 residues. J was trimmed by 4 bases and V by 3 bases; bases with no gene match: 7. The germline CDR1 and CDR2 sequences are MDHEN and SYDVKM. The CDR3 DNA is TGTGCCAGCAGTTTGCCGGGACAGGCTCCCTATGGCTACACCTTC. This codes for CASSLPGQAPYGYTF.

This clonotype has a count of ten or more. The chain has TRBV7-8 and TRBJ2-2; TRBD2 matches 16 bases. Germline loops: CDR1 SGHVS, CDR2 FQNEAQ. CDR3 size: 20 residues. With 4 bases clipped from V and 3 bases from J, the junction kept 11 bases outside the gene matches. CDR3 sequence: CASSSTKGLAGGRDTGELFF. The CDR3 bases are TGTGCCAGCAGCTCAACAAAGGGACTAGCGGGGGGGAGAGACACCGGGGAGCTGTTTTTT.

Ten or more counts support this clonotype. The rearrangement uses TRBV12-3 or TRBV12-4 and TRBJ2-1; no clear D. This CDR3 comprises 17 residues. Trimming cost V 6 bases and J 3 bases, with 21 bases left between them. The CDR3 DNA follows: TGTGCCAGCAGCCCCCTCCGGGCGCGTTTGGACTACAATGAGCAGTTCTTC. Amino acids: CASSPLRARLDYNEQFF.

This clonotype was detected many times. This chain joins TRBV6-5 and TRBJ1-2; no clear D gene. The CDR3 loop spans 13 amino acids. The ends were cut back, 5 bases at V and 5 bases at J, with 12 bases in the middle. CDR1 and CDR2 (germline): MNHEY, SVGAGI. The CDR3 DNA sequence: TGTGCCAGCAGTCGCGCTAGGGAGTATGGCTACACCTTC. The encoded protein is CASSRAREYGYTF.

This clonotype was seen ten or more times. This rearrangement joins TRBV5-1 to TRBJ2-5; weak D call: TRBD2 (6 bases). V was cut by 4 bases and J by 0 bases, with 13 bases left in between. The V gene's germline CDR1 is SGHRS and CDR2 YFSETQ. The CDR3 spans 15 residues. The CDR3: CASSLATPYQETQYF. As DNA, the CDR3 is TGCGCCAGCAGCCTAGCGACACCGTACCAAGAGACCCAGTACTTC.

This clonotype was observed at least ten times. The chain uses TRBV11-2 and TRBJ2-4, with D uncertain. CDR3 length: 13 residues. Trimming took off 5 bases at V and 11 bases at J, with 16 bases between the two ends. Per the germline V gene, CDR1 is SGHAT and CDR2 is FQNNGV. The CDR3 DNA sequence: TGTGCCAGCAGCAAACCCGAGACAAAGTTTCAGTACTTC. The encoded protein is CASSKPETKFQYF.

This clonotype was seen many times. The V and J genes are TRBV28 and TRBJ2-7; no clear D. Trimming removed 1 base at V and 2 bases at J, with 15 bases between. This CDR3 contains 16 residues. Germline V gene data show CDR1 as MDHEN and CDR2 as SYDVKM. CDR3: CASSLSPLRSTYEQYV. The CDR3, as DNA: TGTGCCAGCAGTTTATCCCCCTTAAGGAGCACCTACGAGCAGTACGTC.

This clonotype was observed many times. The V gene is TRBV5-1, the J gene TRBJ2-2; the match to TRBD2 covers 7 bases. The trim removed 4 bases at V and 3 bases at J, leaving 6 bases unmatched. Germline V CDR1 and CDR2: SGHRS, YFSETQ. CDR3 length equals 15 residues. The CDR3 coding sequence is TGCGCCAGCAGCCCCGCGACTAGCCACACCGGGGAGCTGTTTTTT. This translates into CASSPATSHTGELFF.

The chain links TRBV19 to TRBJ2-1; 14 positions match TRBD2. After removal of 4 bases from V and 0 bases from J, the junction contained 5 bases not matched to a gene. There are 18 residues in the CDR3. CDR1 is LNHDA, CDR2 SQIVND, per germline (reference sequence). DNA of the CDR3: TGTGCCAGTAGTACCACAGGGACTAGCGGGAGCTCCTACAATGAGCAGTTCTTC. This encodes CASSTTGTSGSSYNEQFF.

This clonotype showed up many times. The CDR3 bases are TGTGCCAGCAGCATCGGGACGTGGCGCACCGGGGAGCTGTTTTTT. Residues: CASSIGTWRTGELFF. The genes are TRBV7-9 and TRBJ2-2; the D call may be TRBD1 or TRBD2 (5 bases each). The length of the CDR3 is 15 residues. Germline CDR1 and CDR2: SEHNR and FQNEAQ (reference sequence). V was clipped by 5 bases and J by 4 bases, with 14 bases between them.

V gene TRBV6-5 combines with J gene TRBJ1-2, with D perhaps TRBD1 (5 bases). Germline V gene lookup returns CDR1 MNHEY and CDR2 SVGAGI. V lost 6 bases and J lost 3, with 17 bases in between. This CDR3 is 15 amino acids long. The DNA of the CDR3 is TGTGCCAGCAGCCCCCTTGGGACGGCACACTATGGCTACACCTTC. Encoded protein: CASSPLGTAHYGYTF.

In its sample, this clonotype was seen many times. The rearrangement joins TRBV6-5 to TRBJ1-4, with D possibly being TRBD1 (5 bases). Germline values: CDR1 MNHEY, CDR2 SVGAGI. Trimming pared 4 bases from V and 8 bases from J, leaving 14 bases between. The CDR3 has 14 amino acids. Here the CDR3 DNA reads TGTGCCAGCAGTTCAGGGTTGGGATGGGAAAAACTGTTTTTT. Its translation: CASSSGLGWEKLFF.

There are many counts of this clonotype. For the CDR3, the DNA is TGCAGCGTTTCCCGAAGGAGGGGTCGGGGAAATGGTGAAAAACTGTTTTTT. Protein product: CSVSRRRGRGNGEKLFF. The chain has TRBV29-1 and TRBJ1-4, with D possibly matching TRBD1 (5 bases). The CDR3 runs 17 residues. Germline V lookup: CDR1 SQVTM, CDR2 ANQGSEA. Trimming cost V 5 bases and J 7 bases, with 26 bases left between them.

In this sample, this clonotype turned up many times. The genes are TRBV5-5 and TRBJ2-7; D may correspond to TRBD1 or TRBD2 (5 bases each). Germline assignment: CDR1 SGHKS and CDR2 YYEKEE (reference sequence). The V gene lost 2 bases and the J gene lost 5 bases, with 14 bases spanning the gap. This CDR3 is 14 amino acids long. The CDR3 DNA sequence: TGTGCCAGCAGCTTCCAGGGAGAGTTGGACGAGCAGTACGTC. Translated: CASSFQGELDEQYV.

This clonotype has a count of ten or more. V usage is TRBV12-3 or TRBV12-4 and J usage is TRBJ1-5, with TRBD1 matching 8 bases. This CDR3 has 18 residues. V was clipped by 5 bases and J by 4 bases; unmatched bases: 16. Here the CDR3 reads CASSRAGTGGTLNQPQHF. CDR3 nucleotides: TGTGCCAGCAGTCGCGCCGGGACAGGAGGTACCCTAAATCAGCCCCAGCATTTT.

This clonotype came up many times. The chain employs TRBV12-3 or TRBV12-4 and TRBJ2-5; D not certain. This CDR3 is built from 13 residues. V was clipped by 5 bases and J by 0 bases, with 7 bases between them. CDR3 residues: CASSPTYQETQYF. CDR3 sequence (DNA): TGTGCCAGCAGTCCCACATACCAAGAGACCCAGTACTTC.

The chain has TRBV7-6 and TRBJ1-1, with D possibly being TRBD1 (6 bases). The germline V gene encodes CDR1 SGHVS and CDR2 FNYEAQ. Deletions cut 5 bases from V and 1 base from J, with 11 bases between. The CDR3 covers 14 residues. CDR3 sequence reads: CASSKLGQNTEAFF. The CDR3 DNA follows: TGTGCCAGCAGCAAGTTGGGACAGAACACTGAAGCTTTCTTT.

This clonotype showed up many times. J is TRBJ2-1 and V is TRBV6-1; TRBD2 might be the D (6 bases). Germline CDR1 is MNHNS and CDR2 is SASEGT. The CDR3 is made up of 18 amino acids. The V gene lost 2 bases and the J gene lost 3 bases, with 20 bases spanning the gap. CDR3 sequence (DNA): TGTGCCAGCAGTGAAAATCCTTCAGGGTGGGGGGTCTACAATGAGCAGTTCTTC. Translated: CASSENPSGWGVYNEQFF.

This clonotype was counted ten times or more. The gene calls are TRBV12-3 or TRBV12-4 and TRBJ1-6; TRBD1 matches at 10 bases. The CDR3 sequence is 15 residues long. Trimming removed 6 bases from V and 9 bases from J; junction bases left unmatched: 8. In nucleotides, the CDR3 is TGTGCCAGCAGGCCGGGACAGGGGTCTTTTTCACCCCTCCACTTT. Its translation: CASRPGQGSFSPLHF.

This clonotype was seen at least ten times. The J gene is TRBJ2-5, the V gene TRBV7-9, with D unresolved. Germline CDR1 and CDR2: SEHNR and FQNEAQ (reference sequence). Trimming pared 1 base from V and 5 bases from J, leaving 8 bases between. CDR3 size: 13 residues. The CDR3 is CASSLVREETQYF. The CDR3 region has the DNA TGTGCCAGCAGCTTAGTAAGAGAGGAGACCCAGTACTTC.